A single TCR beta chain is shown here with its context. As every portion of the isolated RNA was reverse transcribed, the sequencing read expressed TCRB transcripts. Sequencing used immunoSEQ multiplex PCR; TCRdb keeps in-frame clones, though not all of them. Counted here are just over 600,000 clones, around 15% occurring once; the ten biggest clones make up approximately 0.093%. The data are from a study of beta chain features in type 1 diabetes. Purity above 95% was achieved in all sorted populations. The CDR3 extends over 15 amino acids. Trimming pared 2 bases from V and 2 bases from J, leaving 10 bases between. Germline-derived CDR1 and CDR2 are MNHEY and SMNVEV (reference sequence).

The sample consisted of naive CD4+ T cells from blood. This chain connects TRBV27 to TRBJ1-5, with D perhaps matching TRBD1 (6 bases). The source is a young man in good health. The CDR3 loop is CASSLKSGGNQPQHF. The CDR3 region has the DNA TGTGCCAGCAGTTTAAAGTCAGGGGGCAATCAGCCCCAGCATTTT.